This T cell receptor beta chain stems from a study of spatial heterogeneity in lung cancer (dated by TCRdb to between 2018 and 2021). Study-level background: Samples were obtained from about 69 patients with early-stage, untreated non-small cell lung cancer from the lung TRACERx cohort. Follow-up PBMC samples were sequenced whenever available, and the median time to follow-up was 2 to 3 years after resection. Beta-chain transcripts were consistently detected in greater numbers than alpha-chain transcripts, which likely reflects a higher abundance of beta-chain transcripts. In the raw uncorrected reads, each unique combination of TCR and UMI appeared more than ten times on average. TCR alpha and beta repertoires were quantitatively compared across multiple tumor regions, matched nontumor lung and blood in non-small cell lung cancer. Nonsynonymous mutation counts, determined by whole-exome sequencing of tumor tissue, were related to TCR repertoire features. At surgery, over 200 tumor regions, 61 to 65 matched nontumor lung samples and 56 PBMC samples were TCR-sequenced for both alpha and beta chains. The research as a whole found: Ubiquitous expanded tumor TCRs were found in blood more often at tumor resection than at routine follow-up. Confirming at a functional level the hypothesis that regional TCRs recognize regional mutations was considered to require additional single-cell paired TCR alpha and beta sequencing. Comparisons of baseline and follow-up blood repertoires included only approximately 15 patients.

In this sample, this clonotype turned up many times. There is no known antigen for this receptor. Base qualities are missing; no much larger clone stands one base away. Library method: 5' RACE. TCRdb lists the instrument as NextSeq 500. The TCR library protocol attached a unique molecular identifier to each TCR cDNA molecule to allow correction of PCR and sequencing errors. The original pipeline was this. TCR identification, UMI-based error correction and CDR3 extraction were all carried out with Decombinator tools. Expanded TCRs were defined as those above a frequency of 2 per 1,000, corresponding to the top 1% of the tumor frequency distribution. Rényi diversity was computed with the R vegan package after subsampling each repertoire 100 times to 5,000 TCRs. To build CDR3 similarity networks, amino acid triplet string-kernel similarity was used, and CDR3s were connected when their pairwise similarity was above 0.82. Starting from the raw public reads, TCRdb applied fastp trimming at Q25, assembled clones with MiXCR and retained in-frame beta chains. All rows with the same CDR3 protein become a single entry with the most common DNA and genes. None of the V and J calls come from the authors' own analysis; TCRdb made them. Across this sample there are around 110,000 distinct CDR3 sequences, with 9% to 15% seen only once. The ten largest clones capture roughly 15% of the sample.

This specimen's time point label, interpreted: blood at routine non-recurrence follow-up after resection. For TCR sequencing, whole RNA was extracted from tumor and nontumor lung tissue, or from cryopreserved PBMC samples, and no cell sorting was done. Only patients for whom sufficient RNA was available from at least two tumor regions were selected for TCR sequencing. V and J lose 0 bases and 5 bases, and a span of 10 bases separates them. The CDR3 sequence holds 14 residues, the cysteine and phenylalanine included. This entry keeps only the CDR3 DNA: 42 bases, framed from base 1. CDR1 ENHRY and CDR2 SYGVKD are derived from the germline V gene.

The starting material was PBMCs, obtained at follow-up. The origin of this receptor is a male donor with early-stage non-small cell lung cancer. Recombination connected TRBV10-3 to TRBJ2-5; no D gene is confidently identified. The DNA reads TGTGCCATCAGTGAGTCGCAGGTGACCGAGACCCAGTACTTC. Translated, it gives CAISESQVTETQYF.